The 30 T cell receptor beta chains listed next were all sequenced from one sample in a study of T cells in Graves' hyperthyroidism and ophthalmopathy. Amplification targeted TCR beta CDR3 regions from RNA transcripts. The HTBI primer set was used in a first-round RT-PCR of the TCR CDR3. TCRdb fed the multiplex PCR reads into MiXCR, producing one record per CDR3 protein. The sample records some 440,000 distinct CDR3 sequences, approximately 14% being singletons. Input material: blood. These receptors were taken from a woman in her late teens or twenties with Graves' hyperthyroidism.

By share, this clonotype ranks as medium-sized. The chain recombines TRBV20-1 with TRBJ2-7; D uncertain. The germline CDR1 and CDR2 sequences are DFQATT and SNEGSKA (reference sequence). This CDR3 is 15 amino acids long. V was pared by 0 bases and J by 3 bases, with 15 bases between. The CDR3 DNA sequence: TGCAGTGCTAGAGATGAGCAGGTTGGATACTACGAGCAGTACTTC. Its protein product is CSARDEQVGYYEQYF.

The chain links TRBV19 to TRBJ2-2, with D perhaps TRBD1 or TRBD2 (5 bases each). The germline V gene has CDR1 LNHDA and CDR2 SQIVND (reference sequence). V lost 3 bases and J 2 bases, leaving 7 bases between the germline ends. This CDR3 is built from 14 residues. The CDR3 loop is CASSMGDNTGELFF. CDR3 DNA sequence: TGTGCCAGTAGTATGGGGGACAACACCGGGGAGCTGTTTTTT.

This clonotype was counted a few times. This chain connects TRBV7-9 to TRBJ2-5; the D gene is possibly TRBD2 (5 bases). This CDR3 is built from 15 residues. CDR1 and CDR2 from the germline V gene are SEHNR and FQNEAQ (reference sequence). V was shortened by 7 bases and J by 0 bases, with 15 bases between the two germline ends. Here the CDR3 DNA reads TGTGCCAGCATCCCACCCCGGGGTCACCAAGAGACCCAGTACTTC. This sequence encodes CASIPPRGHQETQYF.

This clonotype was recorded at least ten times. This rearrangement joins TRBV28 to TRBJ2-5, with D possibly being TRBD2 (5 bases). Trimming cost V 3 bases and J 3 bases, with 11 bases left between them. The CDR3 is 14 residues long. Germline CDR1 and CDR2: MDHEN and SYDVKM. The CDR3, as DNA: TGTGCCAGCAGTTTTAGACGGGGAGAAGAGACCCAGTACTTC. It is translated as CASSFRRGEETQYF.

The CDR3 DNA reads TGTGCCAGCAGTTTGGGAGCGGGAGGCAACAATGAGCAGTTCTTC. As protein: CASSLGAGGNNEQFF. The rearrangement uses TRBV12-3 or TRBV12-4 and TRBJ2-1; 9 bases match TRBD2. V was clipped by 3 bases and J by 5 bases; unmatched bases: 5. The CDR3 runs to 15 residues.

The gene calls are TRBV10-1 and TRBJ2-3, with a tentative D call TRBD2 (6 bases). V was trimmed by 2 bases and J by 2 bases, leaving 20 bases between them. The CDR3 has 18 residues. The germline V gene encodes CDR1 WNHNN and CDR2 SYGVQD (reference sequence). CDR3 protein: CASSETTQARGATDTQYF. The CDR3 bases are TGCGCCAGCAGTGAGACCACGCAGGCTCGCGGGGCCACAGATACGCAGTATTTT.

This clonotype was seen at least ten times. This chain links TRBV11-2 with TRBJ1-3; 7 nucleotides agree with TRBD1. The CDR3 is 16 amino acids. Germline V gene sequence: CDR1 SGHAT, CDR2 FQNNGV. With 5 bases clipped from V and 0 bases from J, the junction kept 7 bases outside the gene matches. CDR3 loop: CASSHRDSSSGNTIYF. The CDR3 DNA reads as TGTGCCAGCAGCCACCGGGACAGTAGCTCTGGAAACACCATATATTTT. Variable domain in full (rest from reference TRBV11-2 and TRBJ1-3): EAGVAQSPRYKIIEKRQSVAFWCNPISGHATLYWYQQILGQGPKLLIQFQNNGVVDDSQLPKDRFSAERLKGVDSTLKIQPAKLEDSAVYLCASSHRDSSSGNTIYFGEGSWLTVV.

Details on this clonotype: One base away lies a much larger clone, so this may be a sequencing read error. The chain employs TRBV18 and TRBJ2-6; D unresolved. This CDR3 is built from 16 residues. Germline-derived CDR1 and CDR2 are KGHSH and LQKENI. The V and J ends lost 3 bases and 0 bases respectively, with 9 bases between them. The CDR3 sequence is CASSPQPLSGANVLTF. Here the CDR3 DNA reads TGTGCCAGCTCACCTCAGCCGCTCTCTGGGGCCAACGTCCTGACTTTC.

With respect to this clonotype: A read error may produce the germline difference seen at one junction end. The CDR3 region has the DNA TGCGCCAGCAGCCAAGATGTGGGGCTAGCGGGGGGGACAGATACGCAGTATTTT. Translation gives CASSQDVGLAGGTDTQYF. The genes are TRBV3-1 and TRBJ2-3; 12 nucleotides line up with TRBD2. CDR3 length equals 18 residues. Germline V lookup: CDR1 LGHDT, CDR2 YNNKEL (reference sequence).

This clonotype has at least ten counts. The chain combines TRBV5-1 with TRBJ2-6; the D gene is possibly TRBD2 (6 bases). V gave up 1 base and J gave up 4 bases, with 12 bases separating them. Germline V gene lookup returns CDR1 SGHRS and CDR2 YFSETQ. The CDR3 length is 16 residues. CDR3 residues: CASSLYGSPGANVLTF. CDR3 in DNA: TGCGCCAGCAGCTTGTACGGGAGTCCGGGGGCCAACGTCCTGACTTTC.

This clonotype has a count of ten or more. This sequence joins TRBV20-1 and TRBJ2-7, with D perhaps TRBD2 (6 bases). CDR3 length: 12 residues. Germline assignment: CDR1 DFQATT and CDR2 SNEGSKA (reference sequence). V was shortened by 6 bases and J by 6 bases, with 15 bases between the two germline ends. The CDR3 region has the DNA TGCAGTGCAAACGACCGTAGCGGCGAGCAGTACTTC. As protein: CSANDRSGEQYF.

This chain links TRBV14 with TRBJ1-3; a weak D match, TRBD1 (6 bases). CDR1 and CDR2 from the germline V gene are SGHDN and FVKESK. V lost 5 bases and J 0 bases, leaving 11 bases between the germline ends. This CDR3 spans 15 amino acids. CDR3 bases: TGTGCCAGCAGCTGGGACAATCTCTCTGGAAACACCATATATTTT. Amino acid sequence: CASSWDNLSGNTIYF.

This clonotype occurred a few times. The V and J genes are TRBV6-1 and TRBJ1-2; D is undetermined. Germline CDR1 and CDR2: MNHNS and SASEGT. V lost 10 bases, J lost 5 bases, and 11 bases lay in between. The CDR3 extends over 11 amino acids. The CDR3 here is CATSMGYGYTF. CDR3 nucleotides: TGTGCCACTAGTATGGGATATGGCTACACCTTC.

The table lists this clonotype with many counts. The rearrangement links TRBV28 to TRBJ1-1; D is unresolved. Trimming removed 5 bases at V and 2 bases at J, with 9 bases between. Germline lookup yields CDR1 MDHEN and CDR2 SYDVKM. The CDR3 runs to 13 residues. The CDR3 coding sequence is TGTGCCAGCAGTAGACACGGTAACACTGAAGCTTTCTTT. Protein sequence: CASSRHGNTEAFF.

At least ten counts were recorded for this clonotype. The genes are TRBV12-3 or TRBV12-4 and TRBJ2-3, with D unclear. V gave up 7 bases and J gave up 5 bases, with 16 bases separating them. This CDR3 is built from 14 residues. CDR3 coding DNA: TGTGCCAGCACCCTCGGACGTAAGGGAGATACGCAGTATTTT. Translated, it gives CASTLGRKGDTQYF.

This clonotype was counted many times. The junction does not match germline at one end; this may be a read error. The chain uses TRBV18 and TRBJ2-5, with a tentative D call TRBD1 (6 bases). From germline, CDR1 is KGHSH and CDR2 LQKENI. This CDR3 is 14 amino acids long. Here the CDR3 reads CASSPTSGQGTQYF. The DNA of the CDR3 is TGTGCCAGCTCTCCGACATCGGGACAAGGGACCCAGTACTTC.

This chain connects TRBV7-3 to TRBJ2-1; TRBD2 is a possible D gene (5 bases). Trimming removed 5 bases from V and 7 bases from J, with 18 bases in between. There are 15 residues in the CDR3. CDR1 is SGHTA and CDR2 is FQGTGA in the germline V gene. The CDR3 sequence is CASSPGIYEENEQFF. DNA of the CDR3: TGTGCCAGCAGCCCCGGGATTTACGAGGAGAATGAGCAGTTCTTC.

This clonotype turned up a few times. The J gene is TRBJ1-1, the V gene TRBV5-1, with a weak D call TRBD1 (5 bases). Deletions cut 6 bases from V and 2 bases from J, with 14 bases between. The CDR3 is 14 residues long. The V gene's germline CDR1 is SGHRS and CDR2 YFSETQ. The CDR3 loop is CASKGRPGNTEAFF. The CDR3, as DNA: TGCGCCAGCAAGGGGCGACCGGGAAACACTGAAGCTTTCTTT.

This clonotype appeared a few times. Here the CDR3 DNA reads TGTGCCACCAGTGATTATCGAGCGGGAGTGTCAGATACGCAGTATTTT. It encodes CATSDYRAGVSDTQYF. This chain uses TRBV24-1 with TRBJ2-3; 8 positions agree with TRBD2. There are 16 residues in the CDR3. V trimming: 2 bases; J trimming: 4 bases; junction bases outside the gene matches: 7. In germline, CDR1 is KGHDR, CDR2 SFDVKD.

The chain recombines TRBV7-9 with TRBJ1-6; no reliable D call. The CDR3 has 19 residues. CDR1 and CDR2 (germline): SEHNR, FQNEAQ (reference sequence). The germline V and J ends were trimmed by 5 bases and 7 bases, with 27 bases remaining between them. This chain's CDR3 is CASSPWGETNTGVNSPLHF. The CDR3 nucleotides are TGTGCCAGCAGCCCATGGGGAGAGACTAACACCGGAGTAAATTCACCCCTCCACTTT.

This clonotype was detected only a few times. The V gene is TRBV6-1, the J gene TRBJ2-2, with 10 bases that match TRBD1. J gave up 3 bases and V 7 bases, and 5 bases lay outside the gene matches. CDR1 is MNHNS, CDR2 SASEGT, per germline. The CDR3 contains 15 residues. CDR3 amino acids: CASTLGTGDTGELFF. DNA of the CDR3: TGTGCCAGCACTTTAGGGACAGGGGACACCGGGGAGCTGTTTTTT.

At least ten counts were recorded for this clonotype. The V call is TRBV29-1, the J call TRBJ1-5; 11 positions agree with TRBD1. Germline lookup yields CDR1 SQVTM and CDR2 ANQGSEA. With V trimmed by 4 bases and J by 3 bases, 2 bases remained unmatched. This CDR3 contains 14 residues. This CDR3 reads CSVGTGGNNQPQHF. CDR3 nucleotide sequence: TGCAGCGTTGGGACAGGGGGCAACAATCAGCCCCAGCATTTT.

CDR3 in amino acids: CASSQGSGTFNEKLFF. CDR3 nucleotide sequence: TGCGCCAGCAGCCAAGGTTCAGGGACATTTAATGAAAAACTGTTTTTT. The chain has TRBV4-1 and TRBJ1-4, with a possible D match to TRBD1 (6 bases). The CDR3 is made up of 16 amino acids. Trimming left V 1 base short and J 4 bases short, with 13 bases between. Germline-derived CDR1 and CDR2 are MGHRA and YSYEKL.

The chain carries TRBV24-1 and TRBJ2-3; D possibly uses TRBD1 or TRBD2 (5 bases each). Germline CDR1 KGHDR, CDR2 SFDVKD. The V and J ends lost 4 bases and 0 bases respectively, with 13 bases between them. The CDR3 has 16 residues. The CDR3 DNA reads TGTGCCACCAGTGAGTCGGGACGGAGAAGCACAGATACGCAGTATTTT. Translation gives CATSESGRRSTDTQYF.

This clonotype was counted many times. J is TRBJ1-1 and V is TRBV7-9, with D unresolved. The CDR3 runs to 12 residues. The V gene lost 2 bases and the J gene lost 3 bases, with 4 bases spanning the gap. Germline lookup yields CDR1 SEHNR and CDR2 FQNEAQ (reference sequence). CDR3: CASSLRDTEAFF. Here the CDR3 DNA reads TGTGCCAGCAGCTTACGTGACACTGAAGCTTTCTTT.

Remarks on this clonotype: A much larger clone is a single base away; this may be a read error. Since the CDR3 does not end with the conserved phenylalanine or tryptophan, this likely comes from a read error. The chain couples TRBV20-1 to TRBJ1-1, with D possibly matching TRBD1 (6 bases). Trimming took 3 bases from V and 7 from J, leaving 12 bases between them. The germline V gene encodes CDR1 DFQATT and CDR2 SNEGSKA (reference sequence). This CDR3 spans 12 amino acids. The CDR3 sequence is CSASRGSDEAFL. The CDR3 DNA follows: TGCAGTGCTAGCAGGGGTTCGGATGAAGCTTTCCTT.

The chain combines TRBV10-3 with TRBJ2-7; the match to TRBD2 covers 8 bases. V shed 3 bases and J 2 bases; nucleotides not matched to a gene: 12. Per the germline V gene, CDR1 is ENHRY and CDR2 is SYGVKD. This CDR3 has 17 amino acids. CDR3 in amino acids: CAISDPSGGKSPYEQYF. CDR3 nucleotide sequence: TGTGCCATCAGTGATCCCTCGGGAGGGAAATCACCCTACGAGCAGTACTTC.

There are many counts of this clonotype. The chain links TRBV7-9 to TRBJ2-1, with D unresolved. Germline lookup yields CDR1 SEHNR and CDR2 FQNEAQ (reference sequence). The CDR3 contains 12 residues. The germline V and J ends were trimmed by 5 bases and 6 bases, with 8 bases remaining between them. The CDR3 spells CASSRTGNEQFF. For the CDR3, the DNA is TGTGCCAGCAGCCGGACGGGCAATGAGCAGTTCTTC.

The chain has TRBV9 and TRBJ2-7, with D perhaps TRBD1 or TRBD2 (7 bases each). The V gene's germline CDR1 is SGDLS and CDR2 YYNGEE. V shed 0 bases and J shed 1 base, with 17 bases lying between them. The CDR3 has 17 amino acids. CDR3 amino acids: CASSVAGEGAQSYEQYF. In nucleotides, the CDR3 is TGTGCCAGCAGCGTAGCGGGGGAGGGGGCCCAGTCCTACGAGCAGTACTTC.

In the case of this clonotype: A clone one base away is much larger, so this may be a read error. The genes are TRBV28 and TRBJ1-4, with D perhaps matching TRBD1 (6 bases). V was pared by 6 bases and J by 6 bases, with 17 bases between. Germline assignment: CDR1 MDHEN and CDR2 SYDVKM. There are 15 residues in the CDR3. CDR3 sequence: CASSRLGGADEKLFF. The CDR3 bases are TGTGCCAGCAGCCGACTGGGGGGGGCGGATGAAAAACTGTTTTTT.